This TCR beta chain originates from a study of T cells expressing NK-cell markers. This CDR3 region has 14 residues. The germline V gene encodes CDR1 SNHLY and CDR2 FYNNEI. From the 5' RACE reads, TCRdb lists one entry per CDR3 protein and no DNA. This repertoire comprises 120,000 to 150,000 distinct CDR3 sequences; its ten largest clones make up less than 15%. The rearrangement links TRBV2 to TRBJ2-3; lacking DNA, the TRBD1 call made by TCRdb goes unchecked. The sequence derives from a man between 18 and 35 years old in good health. Sequencing was performed on blood T cells: a sorted CD56 or NKG2C T cell subset, CD4+ or CD8+ T cells, or bulk PBMC T cells (not recorded which). The CDR3 sequence is CASSYDRDTDTQYF.